Listed here are 27 T cell receptor beta chains from one sample, sequenced in a study of blood T cells in healthy people across ages. Then a second PCR, running roughly 7 to 11 cycles, was carried out with a sample-barcoded 5' primer and a J-beta primer mix. TCRdb fed the 5' RACE reads into MiXCR, producing one record per CDR3 protein. This table holds 700,000 to 900,000 distinct CDR3 sequences, around 24% found once. The same specimen was also included in a second study, on T cells of mothers and their children.

The sample comprised blood. The origin of the receptors is a boy younger than 18 in good health.

This clonotype was found many times. V usage is TRBV3-1 and J usage is TRBJ2-5; 12 nucleotides agree with TRBD2. The CDR3 sequence is 18 residues long. The junction had 8 bases not matched to a gene; V was cut back by 0 bases and J by 3 bases. Germline V gives CDR1 LGHDT, CDR2 YNNKEL (reference sequence). The CDR3 protein is CASSQDNRRLAGEETQYF. The CDR3 nucleotides read TGTGCCAGCAGCCAAGATAATAGAAGACTAGCGGGGGAAGAGACCCAGTACTTC.

The chain couples TRBV9 to TRBJ1-4; 7 bases are a match to TRBD1. Germline CDR1 and CDR2: SGDLS and YYNGEE. The CDR3 is 17 residues long. V lost 3 bases to trimming and J lost 0 bases; unmatched junction nucleotides: 8. The DNA for the CDR3 is TGTGCCAGCAGCGCGGACAGGTTGGGGACAACTAATGAAAAACTGTTTTTT. It codes for CASSADRLGTTNEKLFF.

V is TRBV6-5 and J is TRBJ2-3; a weak D match, TRBD2 (5 bases). This CDR3 contains 16 residues. Germline V gives CDR1 MNHEY, CDR2 SVGAGI. V was shortened by 0 bases and J by 0 bases, with 10 bases between the two germline ends. In nucleotides, the CDR3 is TGTGCCAGCAGTTACTCGCGGGCCCCTAGCACAGATACGCAGTATTTT. Its protein product is CASSYSRAPSTDTQYF.

The chain joins TRBV11-3 to TRBJ2-5; D unresolved. With the DNA end fitting TRBJ2-7 better, the J assignment may be wrong. CDR1 is SGHNT, CDR2 YENEEA, per germline. This CDR3 region has 15 residues. CDR3 nucleotide sequence: TGTGCCAGCAGCTCTGGGCCCATTGGGACCTACGAGCAGTACTTC. Translated: CASSSGPIGTYEQYF.

This clonotype has just a few counts. The DNA of the CDR3 is TGTGCTAGTGGTTTCCTACTAGCGGGGGGGCGGCACCCGGACAATGAGCAGTTCTTC. Protein product: CASGFLLAGGRHPDNEQFF. The chain is built from TRBV12-5 and TRBJ2-5; TRBD2 matches 13 bases. Near its end, the DNA agrees better with TRBJ2-1, so the J call may be wrong. Germline CDR1 reads LGHNT; CDR2 reads FRNRAP. CDR3 length equals 19 residues.

A note on this clonotype: One junction end does not reproduce the germline sequence, and a read error may be involved. The chain has TRBV5-1 and TRBJ2-5, with D possibly being TRBD1 or TRBD2 (5 bases each). The CDR3 sequence is 15 residues long. Per germline, CDR1 SGHRS and CDR2 YFSETQ. This CDR3 reads CASRLRDLSHNEQLF. The CDR3 DNA follows: TGCGCCAGCAGACTCCGGGACCTCTCCCACAATGAGCAGCTCTTC.

This clonotype has just a few counts. The chain is built from TRBV28 and TRBJ2-7; possible D gene TRBD2, 6 bases. Germline V gene lookup returns CDR1 MDHEN and CDR2 SYDVKM. Trimming cost V 5 bases and J 2 bases, with 13 bases left between them. The CDR3 has 14 residues. The CDR3, as DNA: TGTGCCAGCAGTCCCGGGACTGTCGCCTACGAGCAGTACTTC. It codes for CASSPGTVAYEQYF.

This chain connects TRBV5-1 to TRBJ2-7; TRBD1 aligns across 10 bases. Germline CDR1 reads SGHRS; CDR2 reads YFSETQ. CDR3 size: 14 residues. V gave up 6 bases and J gave up 4 bases; unmatched junction bases: 7. The CDR3, as DNA: TGCGCCAGCACCGGAGACAGGGGGCAATACGAGCAGTACTTC. Translation gives CASTGDRGQYEQYF.

The rearrangement joins TRBV6-1 to TRBJ2-5, with 8 bases lining up with TRBD2. Germline V gene sequence: CDR1 MNHNS, CDR2 SASEGT. The CDR3 has 14 amino acids. The CDR3 here is CTIEPGTRSETQYF. CDR3 bases: TGTACCATCGAACCCGGGACTAGATCAGAGACCCAGTACTTC.

This chain joins TRBV13 and TRBJ2-1; 9 positions agree with TRBD1. V dropped 4 bases and J dropped 1; count of bases not matched to a gene: 8. Germline CDR1 PRHDT, CDR2 FYEKMQ (reference sequence). The CDR3 length is 17 residues. CDR3 residues: CASSWGTGSNSYNEQFF. The CDR3 DNA sequence: TGTGCCAGCAGCTGGGGGACAGGGAGTAATTCCTACAATGAGCAGTTCTTC.

Only a few counts were recorded for this clonotype. CDR3 DNA: TGCGCCAGCAGCCACCCCCCAGGGCGCGAGCAGTACTTC. This codes for CASSHPPGREQYF. The V gene is TRBV4-1, the J gene TRBJ2-5; weak D call: TRBD1 (5 bases). The J call may be faulty, since TRBJ2-7 better matches the DNA end. This CDR3 region has 13 residues. CDR1 and CDR2 from the germline V gene are MGHRA and YSYEKL.

This chain uses TRBV18 with TRBJ1-1; possible D gene TRBD1, 6 bases. CDR3 length: 18 amino acids. Trimming took off 0 bases at V and 2 bases at J, with 19 bases between the two ends. The germline gives CDR1 KGHSH, CDR2 LQKENI. The DNA of the CDR3 is TGTGCCAGCTCACCACCAATGGGGGGCCCCAGTGGTAACACTGAAGCTTTCTTT. Protein product: CASSPPMGGPSGNTEAFF.

The table lists this clonotype with many counts. This chain links TRBV4-1 with TRBJ2-7; D is perhaps TRBD2 (5 bases). From germline, CDR1 is MGHRA and CDR2 YSYEKL. The CDR3 covers 13 residues. Trimming removed 0 bases at V and 4 bases at J, with 7 bases between. Here the CDR3 DNA reads TGCGCCAGCAGCCAAGATCGGGGATACGAGCAGTACTTC. Protein sequence: CASSQDRGYEQYF.

The chain recombines TRBV19 with TRBJ1-4; no clear D. Per germline, CDR1 LNHDA and CDR2 SQIVND (reference sequence). The CDR3 consists of 13 residues. Trimming stripped 5 bases from V and 8 bases from J, with 12 bases between. The CDR3 DNA sequence: TGTGCCAGTAGTGGACTTACTTTGGAAAAACTGTTTTTT. Translating it yields CASSGLTLEKLFF.

The chain employs TRBV7-2 and TRBJ2-1; D may be TRBD1 (5 bases). This CDR3 comprises 15 residues. Trimming cost V 2 bases and J 4 bases, with 12 bases left between them. Germline-derived CDR1 and CDR2 are SGHTA and FQGNSA. CDR3 loop: CASSLLRATYNEQFF. The CDR3 coding sequence is TGTGCCAGCAGCTTACTCAGGGCTACTTACAATGAGCAGTTCTTC.

This clonotype has just a few counts. J is TRBJ1-4 and V is TRBV7-9; a possible D gene is TRBD1 (5 bases). V was cut by 6 bases and J by 4 bases, with 9 bases left in between. The CDR3 extends over 13 amino acids. CDR1 and CDR2 from the germline V gene are SEHNR and FQNEAQ (reference sequence). The CDR3 nucleotides read TGTGCCAGCAGGGGGGATGGTAATGAAAAACTGTTTTTT. Its translation: CASRGDGNEKLFF.

V is TRBV9 and J is TRBJ2-1; TRBD2 is a possible D gene (6 bases). The CDR3 sequence is 17 residues long. The V and J ends lost 1 base and 5 bases respectively, with 19 bases between them. Looked up from germline, CDR1 is SGDLS and CDR2 is YYNGEE. CDR3 sequence: CASSVRGLRDGHNEQFF. The CDR3 nucleotides are TGTGCCAGCAGCGTAAGGGGACTCCGGGACGGCCACAATGAGCAGTTCTTC.

J is TRBJ2-7 and V is TRBV27; 12 bases align to TRBD1. The ends lost 11 bases at V and 7 bases at J; junction bases unmatched: 12. In germline, CDR1 is MNHEY, CDR2 SMNVEV (reference sequence). CDR3 size: 14 residues. The CDR3 is CASQPGQGAREQYF. CDR3 nucleotide sequence: TGTGCCTCACAGCCGGGACAGGGGGCTAGAGAGCAGTACTTC.

The chain carries TRBV6-6 and TRBJ1-4, with D unresolved. The CDR3 totals 15 residues. Germline CDR1 is MNHNY and CDR2 is SVGAGI (reference sequence). The germline V and J ends were trimmed by 6 bases and 0 bases, with 11 bases remaining between them. CDR3 DNA sequence: TGTGCCAGCAGCCGACATCATGCAACTAATGAAAAACTGTTTTTT. Translated, it gives CASSRHHATNEKLFF.

The chain uses TRBV11-2 and TRBJ2-6; D is undetermined. From germline, CDR1 is SGHAT and CDR2 FQNNGV. The ends were cut back, 2 bases at V and 0 bases at J, with 5 bases in the middle. This CDR3 has 15 residues. The DNA of the CDR3 is TGTGCCAGCAGCTTACCGAACTCTGGGGCCAACGTCCTGACTTTC. This gives the protein CASSLPNSGANVLTF.

A few counts support this clonotype. The rearrangement uses TRBV27 and TRBJ1-4, with D perhaps TRBD1 (6 bases). V was clipped by 7 bases and J by 7 bases, with 13 bases between them. The CDR3 totals 13 residues. Germline lookup yields CDR1 MNHEY and CDR2 SMNVEV (reference sequence). For the CDR3, the DNA is TGTGCCAGCAAGCAGGGGATAGGTGAAAAACTGTTTTTT. This translates into CASKQGIGEKLFF.

The chain is built from TRBV5-6 and TRBJ2-1; 7 bases align to TRBD2. The J call could be wrong; TRBJ2-5 is a better fit for the DNA end. The CDR3 contains 14 residues. In germline, CDR1 is SGHDT, CDR2 YYEEEE. CDR3 in amino acids: CASSLAATGGTQYF. The CDR3 region has the DNA TGTGCCAGCAGCTTGGCCGCTACGGGAGGGACCCAGTACTTC.

J is TRBJ1-5 and V is TRBV20-1; 11 nucleotides match TRBD1. This CDR3 is 15 amino acids long. Germline CDR1 is DFQATT and CDR2 is SNEGSKA (reference sequence). V lost 7 bases to trimming and J lost 2 bases; unmatched junction nucleotides: 7. CDR3 loop: CSVRRTGGGNQPQHF. The CDR3 DNA sequence: TGCAGTGTTAGGAGGACAGGGGGCGGCAATCAGCCCCAGCATTTT.

V usage is TRBV2 and J usage is TRBJ2-2; TRBD1 might be the D (5 bases). V lost 5 bases and J 0 bases, leaving 13 bases between the germline ends. In germline, CDR1 is SNHLY, CDR2 FYNNEI. The CDR3 sequence is 16 residues long. CDR3 region: CASSWARQSNTGELFF. The CDR3 DNA reads as TGTGCCAGCAGTTGGGCCCGACAGTCGAACACCGGGGAGCTGTTTTTT.

V and J are TRBV12-3 or TRBV12-4 and TRBJ1-6; D uncertain. This CDR3 spans 13 amino acids. The V and J ends lost 6 bases and 7 bases respectively, with 10 bases between them. CDR3 sequence reads: CASRPGSNSPLHF. CDR3 DNA: TGTGCCAGCAGGCCGGGGTCCAATTCACCCCTCCACTTT.

The rearrangement links TRBV9 to TRBJ2-7, with D possibly being TRBD2 (5 bases). This CDR3 contains 14 residues. V lost 2 bases, J lost 2 bases, and 11 bases lay in between. CDR1 is SGDLS and CDR2 is YYNGEE in the germline V gene. For the CDR3, the DNA is TGTGCCAGCAGCGTGGGAGCCCCGACCTACGAGCAGTACTTC. It is translated as CASSVGAPTYEQYF.

There are a few counts of this clonotype. The chain carries TRBV6-1 and TRBJ1-6; D unclear. Trimming took 4 bases from V and 7 from J, leaving 14 bases between them. The CDR3 runs 15 residues. CDR1 MNHNS and CDR2 SASEGT come from the germline V gene. The CDR3 nucleotides are TGTGCCAGCAGTGGCCGGATCGGGTGGAATTCACCCCTCCACTTT. As protein: CASSGRIGWNSPLHF.